One and the same sample provided the 16 T cell receptor beta chains below, sequenced in a study of OX40 agonist ivuxolimab in advanced cancers. The table came from immunoSEQ multiplex PCR; TCRdb's copy has only in-frame clones and leaves some out. The sample gives 65,000 to 75,000 clones, roughly 80% of which show up once; less than 7.5% is in the top ten. Sequencing was performed on CD4+ or CD8+ T cells sorted from blood, taken in a trial of the OX40 agonist ivuxolimab. The receptors here all came from an adult with an advanced solid tumor such as melanoma, head and neck, liver or kidney cancer.

The chain links TRBV10-3 to TRBJ1-5; D remains ambiguous. CDR1 and CDR2 (germline): ENHRY, SYGVKD. V was clipped by 6 bases and J by 3 bases, with 6 bases between them. The CDR3 has 12 amino acids. CDR3 DNA sequence: TGTGCCATCAGGGAACCCAATCAGCCCCAGCATTTT. Its protein product is CAIREPNQPQHF.

The J gene is TRBJ2-3, the V gene TRBV29-1; the D gene could be TRBD1 or TRBD2 (6 bases each). V lost 5 bases, J lost 4 bases, and 16 bases lay in between. CDR1 and CDR2 (germline): SQVTM, ANQGSEA. The CDR3 totals 14 residues. The DNA of the CDR3 is TGCAGCGTTCGGGGCGAAGGGGGGCCAGATACGCAGTATTTT. This sequence encodes CSVRGEGGPDTQYF.

This chain links TRBV10-1 with TRBJ1-2, with 10 bases matching TRBD1. Losses at the gene ends were 0 bases for V and 4 bases for J; bases not matched to a gene: 14. The CDR3 is made up of 19 amino acids. Germline V gene sequence: CDR1 WNHNN, CDR2 SYGVQD (reference sequence). The CDR3 is CASSESPTGQGVGGYGYTF. CDR3 coding DNA: TGCGCCAGCAGTGAGTCTCCAACTGGACAGGGGGTTGGAGGCTATGGCTACACCTTC.

The V call is TRBV28, the J call TRBJ1-2; TRBD1 aligns across 10 bases. V shed 4 bases, J shed 4 bases, and the junction held 6 bases outside the gene matches. Germline-derived CDR1 and CDR2 are MDHEN and SYDVKM. The length of the CDR3 is 15 residues. CDR3 in DNA: TGTGCCAGCAGTTACGGGGACAGGGGACTCTATGGCTACACCTTC. It yields the protein CASSYGDRGLYGYTF.

The CDR3 coding sequence is TGTGCCAGCAGCCCATCCCGGAGGGCAGTAGATCGTGAAAAACTGTTTTTT. This codes for CASSPSRRAVDREKLFF. The chain is built from TRBV21-1 and TRBJ1-4. TRBV21-1 is annotated as a pseudogene. This CDR3 spans 17 amino acids.

The rearrangement uses TRBV28 and TRBJ1-3, with TRBD1 as a possible D gene (6 bases). Trimming cost V 3 bases and J 0 bases, with 12 bases left between them. CDR3 length equals 16 residues. Germline V gene sequence: CDR1 MDHEN, CDR2 SYDVKM. DNA for the CDR3: TGTGCCAGCAGTTTTACAGGGACGTACTCTGGAAACACCATATATTTT. This sequence encodes CASSFTGTYSGNTIYF.

The chain links TRBV19 to TRBJ1-1, with D perhaps TRBD1 (5 bases). Germline V gene lookup returns CDR1 LNHDA and CDR2 SQIVND (reference sequence). V was trimmed by 5 bases and J by 1 base, leaving 11 bases between them. The CDR3 has 14 residues. In DNA form, the CDR3 reads TGTGCCAGTAGTCTCCGACAGACGAACACTGAAGCTTTCTTT. This gives the protein CASSLRQTNTEAFF.

The J gene is TRBJ2-6, the V gene TRBV6-9; D uncertain. The CDR3 has 14 amino acids. Trimming stripped 7 bases from V and 1 base from J, with 8 bases between. Germline V lookup: CDR1 MNHGY, CDR2 SVAAGI. This CDR3 is CASMDGSGANVLTF. The CDR3 bases are TGTGCCAGCATGGACGGATCTGGGGCCAACGTCCTGACTTTC.

This clone was counted a single time. The chain is built from TRBV21-1 and TRBJ1-2; the table's D call TRBD1 went unverified against the DNA. TRBV21-1 is assigned pseudogene status. The CDR3 extends over 13 amino acids. DNA for the CDR3: TGTGCCAGCAGGGGACAGGGTGGCTATGGCTACACCTTC. Its translation is CASRGQGGYGYTF.

This chain joins TRBV18 and TRBJ1-5; D is unclear. The CDR3 spans 13 residues. Germline V gene data show CDR1 as KGHSH and CDR2 as LQKENI. Trimming removed 3 bases from V and 3 bases from J, with 6 bases in between. The CDR3 region has the DNA TGTGCCAGCTCACCTAACATCAATCAGCCCCAGCATTTT. Translated: CASSPNINQPQHF. Based on the CDR3 plus reference TRBV18 and TRBJ1-5, the full variable domain is NAGVMQNPRHLVRRRGQEARLRCSPMKGHSHVYWYRQLPEEGLKFMVYLQKENIIDESGMPKERFSAEFPKEGPSILRIQQVVRGDSAAYFCASSPNINQPQHFGDGTRLSIL.

V gene TRBV19 combines with J gene TRBJ2-5; D may be TRBD2 (6 bases). The V end lost 10 bases, the J end lost 4 bases, and 10 bases lay between the germline ends. Germline lookup yields CDR1 LNHDA and CDR2 SQIVND (reference sequence). The CDR3 totals 11 residues. Written as DNA, the CDR3 is TGTGCCACCTCGGAGGGAGAGACCCAGTACTTC. This translates into CATSEGETQYF.

This chain joins TRBV6-1 and TRBJ1-5; D ambiguous. V lost 2 bases and J 7 bases, leaving 15 bases between the germline ends. The CDR3 totals 15 residues. The germline CDR1 and CDR2 sequences are MNHNS and SASEGT. The chain's CDR3 is CASSETGSLRQPQHF. DNA for the CDR3: TGTGCCAGCAGTGAAACCGGGAGCCTACGCCAGCCCCAGCATTTT.

The V gene is TRBV28, the J gene TRBJ2-7, with 10 bases fitting TRBD2. The CDR3 is made up of 19 amino acids. V lost 6 bases and J lost 2; bases outside the gene matches: 19. Looked up from germline, CDR1 is MDHEN and CDR2 is SYDVKM. CDR3 region: CASSSPLVSGRALTYEQYF. In DNA form, the CDR3 reads TGTGCCAGCAGCTCTCCCTTAGTGAGCGGGAGGGCCCTTACCTACGAGCAGTACTTC.

This chain uses TRBV9 with TRBJ1-1, with a possible D match to TRBD1 (5 bases). V was pared by 4 bases and J by 5 bases, with 18 bases between. The length of the CDR3 is 15 residues. Germline V gene lookup returns CDR1 SGDLS and CDR2 YYNGEE. The CDR3 loop reads CASSPGPTSGTEAFF. DNA of the CDR3: TGTGCCAGCAGCCCAGGGCCTACGTCGGGAACTGAAGCTTTCTTT.

The V call is TRBV6-6, the J call TRBJ1-2, with D maybe TRBD1 (6 bases). CDR3 length equals 13 residues. Germline values: CDR1 MNHNY, CDR2 SVGAGI (reference sequence). The V end was cut by 6 bases, the J end by 6 bases, with 14 bases between. This chain's CDR3 is CASSLLGADGYTF. The CDR3 nucleotides read TGTGCCAGCAGCCTACTGGGGGCGGATGGCTACACCTTC.

This clone was picked up a small number of times. The V gene is TRBV7-8, the J gene TRBJ2-7, with a weak D call TRBD2 (6 bases). Germline CDR1 reads SGHVS; CDR2 reads FQNEAQ. The CDR3 covers 15 residues. Trimming pared 1 base from V and 2 bases from J, leaving 12 bases between. The CDR3 DNA is TGTGCCAGCAGCTTAGGGCTTGGCGGGGCCTACGAGCAGTACGTC. The encoded protein is CASSLGLGGAYEQYV.